The 16 T cell receptor beta chains below were found in one sample sequenced in a study of blood T cell repertoires in COVID-19. Generated by immunoSEQ multiplex PCR, the TCRdb table keeps only in-frame clones and is missing some. The sample has 200,000 to 250,000 clones, 65% to 85% seen once; the top ten hold approximately 2.9%. Sequenced material: peripheral blood. These receptors all come from a woman aged 25 to 39 who had recovered from COVID-19.

The V call is TRBV7-9, the J call TRBJ2-1; 10 positions match TRBD2. V shed 1 base, J shed 4 bases, and the junction held 13 bases outside the gene matches. This CDR3 has 19 amino acids. CDR1 is SEHNR and CDR2 is FQNEAQ in the germline V gene (reference sequence). CDR3 DNA sequence: TGTGCCAGCAGCTTAGGGTCTAGCGGGGGAAGTTCGGCATACAATGAGCAGTTCTTC. Translated, it gives CASSLGSSGGSSAYNEQFF.

The V gene is TRBV3-1 (or the pseudogene TRBV3-2), the J gene TRBJ1-1; the D gene is possibly TRBD1 (6 bases). This CDR3 has 15 amino acids. V was cut by 3 bases and J by 4 bases, with 15 bases left in between. Germline V gives CDR1 LGHDT, CDR2 YNNKEL (reference sequence). CDR3 nucleotides: TGTGCCAGCAGCCATATAAGACAGGCAGGCACTGAAGCTTTCTTT. It is translated as CASSHIRQAGTEAFF.

This clone showed up just once. J is TRBJ1-1 and V is TRBV14; D gene uncertain. The CDR3 covers 13 residues. Trimming took off 4 bases at V and 1 base at J, with 7 bases between the two ends. The germline V gene has CDR1 SGHDN and CDR2 FVKESK. CDR3 in DNA: TGTGCCAGCAGCCCCAACAGGAACACTGAAGCTTTCTTT. Its translation: CASSPNRNTEAFF. The complete variable domain, with remaining parts taken from reference TRBV14 and TRBJ1-1, reads EAGVTQFPSHSVIEKGQTVTLRCDPISGHDNLYWYRRVMGKEIKFLLHFVKESKQDESGMPNNRFLAERTGGTYSTLKVQPAELEDSGVYFCASSPNRNTEAFFGQGTRLTVV.

The chain couples TRBV29-1 to TRBJ2-3; TRBD2 matches 11 bases. Per the germline V gene, CDR1 is SQVTM and CDR2 is ANQGSEA. The CDR3 runs 15 residues. V trimming: 7 bases; J trimming: 0 bases; junction bases outside the gene matches: 6. CDR3: CSALTSGTSTDTQYF. CDR3 sequence (DNA): TGCAGCGCCCTGACTAGCGGGACTAGCACAGATACGCAGTATTTT.

The chain links TRBV7-9 to TRBJ2-5; TRBD1 agrees at 12 bases. CDR1 and CDR2 (germline): SEHNR, FQNEAQ (reference sequence). The CDR3 loop spans 15 amino acids. The J segment lost 5 bases and the V segment lost 4 bases, leaving 5 bases of the junction unmatched. For the CDR3, the DNA is TGTGCCAGCAGCTCGGGACAGGGGGCTTTGGAGACCCAGTACTTC. This gives the protein CASSSGQGALETQYF. Full variable domain (outside the CDR3, taken from reference TRBV7-9 and TRBJ2-5): DTGVSQNPRHKITKRGQNVTFRCDPISEHNRLYWYRQTLGQGPEFLTYFQNEAQLEKSRLLSDRFSAERPKGSFSTLEIQRTEQGDSAMYLCASSSGQGALETQYFGPGTRLLVL.

The chain joins TRBV20-1 to TRBJ1-1; no firm D call. Trimming took off 3 bases at V and 8 bases at J, with 10 bases between the two ends. The CDR3 totals 11 residues. The germline CDR1 and CDR2 sequences are DFQATT and SNEGSKA (reference sequence). The CDR3 DNA sequence: TGCAGTGCTAGCGAGAGGTCAGAAGCTTTCTTT. Translated, it gives CSASERSEAFF.

The chain carries TRBV11-2 and TRBJ2-4, with D hard to call. The CDR3 spans 12 residues. Germline V gene lookup returns CDR1 SGHAT and CDR2 FQNNGV. Trimming cost V 9 bases and J 8 bases, with 14 bases left between them. CDR3 in amino acids: CASYEVPDIQYF. CDR3 coding DNA: TGTGCCAGTTACGAGGTACCGGACATTCAGTACTTC.

This clone was observed once. The chain combines TRBV28 with TRBJ1-1; D is perhaps TRBD1 (5 bases). Germline CDR1 reads MDHEN; CDR2 reads SYDVKM. There are 12 residues in the CDR3. V was trimmed by 6 bases and J by 8 bases, leaving 13 bases between them. The CDR3 loop is CASSLTVPEAFF. CDR3 sequence (DNA): TGTGCCAGCAGCCTGACAGTTCCCGAAGCTTTCTTT. Full variable domain (outside the CDR3, taken from reference TRBV28 and TRBJ1-1): DVKVTQSSRYLVKRTGEKVFLECVQDMDHENMFWYRQDPGLGLRLIYFSYDVKMKEKGDIPEGYSVSREKKERFSLILESASTNQTSMYLCASSLTVPEAFFGQGTRLTVV.

The CDR3, as DNA: TGTGCCAGCAGCCGAGTGACAGGGTACGGTGAGCAGTTCTTC. Its translation: CASSRVTGYGEQFF. The rearrangement uses TRBV7-9 and TRBJ2-1; 7 nucleotides match TRBD1. Germline V gene sequence: CDR1 SEHNR, CDR2 FQNEAQ (reference sequence). J was trimmed by 9 bases and V by 5 bases; bases with no gene match: 10. CDR3 length equals 14 residues.

This clone was detected only once. The chain recombines TRBV19 with TRBJ2-1; 9 bases fit TRBD2. CDR1 and CDR2 (germline): LNHDA, SQIVND (reference sequence). Trimming cost V 4 bases and J 3 bases; bases outside gene matches: 4. The CDR3 has 15 amino acids. The CDR3 DNA follows: TGTGCCAGTAGTACGACTAGCGGAGACTACAATGAGCAGTTCTTC. Protein product: CASSTTSGDYNEQFF.

V is TRBV19 and J is TRBJ2-5; the D gene is possibly TRBD2 (6 bases). Trimming shortened V by 1 base and J by 4 bases, and 22 bases separated the two germline ends. Germline V lookup: CDR1 LNHDA, CDR2 SQIVND (reference sequence). The CDR3 has 18 residues. The CDR3 coding sequence is TGTGCCAGTAGTATAGGAGTCGGGGCGGGATCGGGTGGAGAGACCCAGTACTTC. This encodes CASSIGVGAGSGGETQYF. Looking up the rest from reference TRBV19 and TRBJ2-5 gives the full variable domain: DGGITQSPKYLFRKEGQNVTLSCEQNLNHDAMYWYRQDPGQGLRLIYYSQIVNDFQKGDIAEGYSVSREKKESFPLTVTSAQKNPTAFYLCASSIGVGAGSGGETQYFGPGTRLLVL.

The chain couples TRBV28 to TRBJ1-6; D not resolved. CDR1 is MDHEN, CDR2 SYDVKM, per germline. The V and J ends lost 10 bases and 7 bases respectively, with 11 bases between them. This CDR3 comprises 12 residues. Here the CDR3 reads CATHEGNSPLHF. CDR3 bases: TGTGCCACCCACGAGGGCAATTCACCCCTCCACTTT. Full variable domain (missing parts from reference TRBV28 and TRBJ1-6): DVKVTQSSRYLVKRTGEKVFLECVQDMDHENMFWYRQDPGLGLRLIYFSYDVKMKEKGDIPEGYSVSREKKERFSLILESASTNQTSMYLCATHEGNSPLHFGNGTRLTVT.

The chain recombines TRBV28 with TRBJ2-3, with 7 bases that match TRBD1. The germline V gene encodes CDR1 MDHEN and CDR2 SYDVKM. There are 16 residues in the CDR3. With V trimmed by 4 bases and J by 1 base, 8 bases remained unmatched. The CDR3 DNA follows: TGTGCCAGCAGTTCCAAATCCGGGACAGGCACAGATACGCAGTATTTT. It encodes CASSSKSGTGTDTQYF. The variable domain in full, completed from reference TRBV28 and TRBJ2-3, reads DVKVTQSSRYLVKRTGEKVFLECVQDMDHENMFWYRQDPGLGLRLIYFSYDVKMKEKGDIPEGYSVSREKKERFSLILESASTNQTSMYLCASSSKSGTGTDTQYFGPGTRLTVL.

This clone was picked up one time. The chain uses TRBV7-3 and TRBJ2-1; D possibly corresponds to TRBD2 (5 bases). This CDR3 comprises 17 residues. The germline V gene has CDR1 SGHTA and CDR2 FQGTGA. V shed 6 bases and J shed 2 bases, with 20 bases lying between them. In DNA, the CDR3 is TGTGCCAGCAGTACCCGGTGGGGAGACTGGACCTACAATGAGCAGTTCTTC. Residues: CASSTRWGDWTYNEQFF.

The chain links TRBV2 to TRBJ1-2; weak D call: TRBD1 (5 bases). Trimming removed 5 bases from V and 1 base from J, with 8 bases in between. Germline V CDR1 and CDR2: SNHLY, FYNNEI. The CDR3 is 13 amino acids. CDR3 loop: CASSSDSNYGYTF. Written as DNA, the CDR3 is TGTGCCAGCAGTTCTGACAGTAACTATGGCTACACCTTC.

The chain couples TRBV10-3 to TRBJ2-2, with TRBD1 matching over 7 bases. The CDR3 consists of 16 residues. In germline, CDR1 is ENHRY, CDR2 SYGVKD. V lost 2 bases, J lost 0 bases, and 3 bases stayed unmatched. The CDR3 DNA follows: TGTGCCATCAGTGAGAATGGACAGGCGAACACCGGGGAGCTGTTTTTT. It encodes CAISENGQANTGELFF.